The 31 T cell receptor beta chains in this list originate from one sample, sequenced in a study of blood T cells in healthy people across ages. With a J-beta primer mix and a sample-barcoded 5' primer, a second PCR ran about 7 to 12 cycles. TCRdb re-called the 5' RACE reads through MiXCR, storing one row per CDR3 protein. Here the sample spans 1.5 million or so distinct CDR3 sequences, about 42% being singletons. The sequenced sample consisted of blood. The receptors were sampled from a woman aged 18-29 years in good health.

This clonotype has more than one count but fewer than ten. The chain carries TRBV10-3 and TRBJ2-7; D remains unclear. The DNA end is more similar to TRBJ2-5, so the J call may be wrong. Germline V gives CDR1 ENHRY, CDR2 SYGVKD. The CDR3 extends over 15 amino acids. The CDR3 spells CAISERTSTRETQYF. Here the CDR3 DNA reads TGTGCCATCAGTGAGCGGACCTCGACCAGGGAGACCCAGTACTTC.

This clonotype occurred a few times. The rearrangement links TRBV13 to TRBJ2-1; no clear D gene. The CDR3 contains 16 residues. Germline CDR1 is PRHDT and CDR2 is FYEKMQ (reference sequence). The V end was cut by 3 bases, the J end by 0 bases, with 12 bases between. The CDR3 DNA sequence: TGTGCCAGCAGCTTGGAAGTCTCCCCCTCCTACAATGAGCAGTTCTTC. As protein: CASSLEVSPSYNEQFF.

The chain carries TRBV7-2 and TRBJ1-1; no clear D gene. Germline V CDR1 and CDR2: SGHTA, FQGNSA. There are 14 residues in the CDR3. V lost 3 bases and J 5 bases, leaving 13 bases between the germline ends. The CDR3, as DNA: TGTGCCAGCAGCTTGACTACGCGTAGGACTGAAGCTTTCTTT. This sequence encodes CASSLTTRRTEAFF. The full variable domain, in which reference TRBV7-2 and TRBJ1-1 provide the parts outside the CDR3, is GAGVSQSPSNKVTEKGKDVELRCDPISGHTALYWYRQSLGQGLEFLIYFQGNSAPDKSGLPSDRFSAERTGGSVSTLTIQRTQQEDSAVYLCASSLTTRRTEAFFGQGTRLTVV.

The rearrangement uses TRBV20-1 and TRBJ2-7; 7 positions match TRBD1. There are 14 residues in the CDR3. Germline lookup yields CDR1 DFQATT and CDR2 SNEGSKA (reference sequence). The CDR3 sequence is CSPIGGASSYEQYF. CDR3 nucleotide sequence: TGCAGCCCAATAGGGGGCGCCTCCTCCTACGAGCAGTACTTC.

This clonotype was detected a few times. The chain carries TRBV6-6 and TRBJ2-7; 12 nucleotides align to TRBD2. This CDR3 has 16 amino acids. The germline gives CDR1 MNHNY, CDR2 SVGAGI (reference sequence). With 4 bases clipped from V and 2 bases from J, the junction kept 6 bases outside the gene matches. The CDR3 reads CASSSNPSGRAYEQYF. CDR3 DNA: TGTGCCAGCAGTTCAAACCCTAGCGGGAGGGCCTACGAGCAGTACTTC.

J is TRBJ2-2 and V is TRBV24-1; D is unresolved. V dropped 2 bases and J dropped 4 bases, with 13 bases sitting between them. Germline CDR1 and CDR2: KGHDR and SFDVKD. This CDR3 has 16 amino acids. In DNA, the CDR3 is TGTGCCACCAGTGATTCGGTGCAGGCCAGCACCGGGGAGCTGTTTTTT. This translates into CATSDSVQASTGELFF.

This clonotype was seen a handful of times. The rearrangement links TRBV10-3 to TRBJ2-7; D might be TRBD2 (6 bases). Germline lookup yields CDR1 ENHRY and CDR2 SYGVKD. Trimming cost V 2 bases and J 0 bases, with 8 bases left between them. The CDR3 spans 14 residues. CDR3 DNA sequence: TGTGCCATCAGTGAGCCGACTAGCTCCTACGAGCAGTACTTC. It codes for CAISEPTSSYEQYF.

This clonotype was seen many times. The chain has TRBV10-3 and TRBJ1-2, with TRBD1 as a possible D gene (5 bases). CDR3 size: 13 residues. Trimming stripped 1 base from V and 4 bases from J, with 7 bases between. CDR1 and CDR2 (germline): ENHRY, SYGVKD. In DNA, the CDR3 is TGTGCCATCAGTGAGTGGCAGGGCTATGGCTACACCTTC. It yields the protein CAISEWQGYGYTF.

The chain combines TRBV20-1 with TRBJ2-3, with unresolved D. Trimming pared 4 bases from V and 2 bases from J, leaving 10 bases between. Germline values: CDR1 DFQATT, CDR2 SNEGSKA (reference sequence). The CDR3 runs to 13 residues. CDR3 nucleotide sequence: TGCAGTGCTACCCGGACCAACACAGATACGCAGTATTTT. Protein sequence: CSATRTNTDTQYF.

This clonotype is a singleton in its sample. The chain uses TRBV2 and TRBJ1-2, with D perhaps TRBD1 (5 bases). The CDR3 is 13 amino acids. V lost 3 bases, J lost 5 bases, and 10 bases lay in between. In germline, CDR1 is SNHLY, CDR2 FYNNEI. CDR3 nucleotides: TGTGCCAGCAGTGAGTCCAGGGAATATGGCTACACCTTC. Protein sequence: CASSESREYGYTF.

The genes are TRBV4-1 and TRBJ2-1, with D possibly TRBD2 on 5 matching bases. Judging by the DNA end, TRBJ2-7 fits better; the J call may be wrong. The CDR3 contains 19 residues. From germline, CDR1 is MGHRA and CDR2 YSYEKL. The CDR3 nucleotides read TGCGCCAGCAGCCTCCCAAAAGGTGGGAGCAGGAGCTCCTACAATGAGCAGTACTTC. It codes for CASSLPKGGSRSSYNEQYF.

The rearrangement links TRBV5-1 to TRBJ2-1; 11 bases align to TRBD1. V trimming: 3 bases; J trimming: 4 bases; junction bases outside the gene matches: 3. The CDR3 is made up of 15 amino acids. Germline CDR1 SGHRS, CDR2 YFSETQ. The CDR3 spells CASSWGDRGYNEQFF. For the CDR3, the DNA is TGCGCCAGCAGCTGGGGGGACAGGGGGTACAATGAGCAGTTCTTC.

V is TRBV28 and J is TRBJ1-5; D not resolved. CDR3 size: 12 residues. Per germline, CDR1 MDHEN and CDR2 SYDVKM. Trimming removed 6 bases from V and 6 bases from J, with 9 bases in between. CDR3 in DNA: TGTGCCAGCAGGAAGACCGGTCAGCCCCAGCATTTT. Translating it yields CASRKTGQPQHF.

This clonotype was counted a single time. This chain uses TRBV7-8 with TRBJ2-1, with a tentative D call TRBD2 (5 bases). The CDR3 has 15 amino acids. Germline V gene data show CDR1 as SGHVS and CDR2 as FQNEAQ. V lost 5 bases and J 9 bases, leaving 20 bases between the germline ends. CDR3 region: CASSPTRTFTVEQFF. The CDR3 DNA is TGTGCCAGCAGCCCTACTAGAACCTTTACAGTTGAGCAGTTCTTC.

Ten or more counts support this clonotype. The rearrangement joins TRBV9 to TRBJ1-2; no clear D. V was cut by 1 base and J by 0 bases, with 4 bases left in between. The CDR3 runs 13 residues. Germline V CDR1 and CDR2: SGDLS, YYNGEE. CDR3 protein: CASSVRANYGYTF. CDR3 in DNA: TGTGCCAGCAGCGTAAGGGCTAACTATGGCTACACCTTC.

Details on this clonotype: The conserved closing phenylalanine or tryptophan is absent in this CDR3, likely reflecting a read error. The chain employs TRBV4-3 and TRBJ2-1; 9 bases agree with TRBD2. J gave up 0 bases and V 0 bases, and 12 bases lay outside the gene matches. The CDR3 is made up of 20 amino acids. Germline values: CDR1 LGHNA, CDR2 YSLEER. The CDR3 bases are TGCGCCAGCAGCCAAGATCCAATGACTAGCGGATTGTTCTCCTACAATGAGCAGTTCCTC. It yields the protein CASSQDPMTSGLFSYNEQFL.

The rearrangement links TRBV7-9 to TRBJ1-4; D not certain. Germline loops: CDR1 SEHNR, CDR2 FQNEAQ (reference sequence). This CDR3 has 16 amino acids. The V end lost 6 bases, the J end lost 0 bases, and 14 bases lay between the germline ends. Here the CDR3 reads CASRADGVATNEKLFF. The CDR3 nucleotides read TGTGCCAGCAGAGCAGATGGGGTGGCAACTAATGAAAAACTGTTTTTT.

This clonotype was seen a handful of times. This rearrangement joins TRBV28 to TRBJ1-5; no clear D. From germline, CDR1 is MDHEN and CDR2 SYDVKM. This CDR3 has 15 residues. Trimming removed 5 bases from V and 7 bases from J, with 18 bases in between. The CDR3, as DNA: TGTGCCAGCAGTATCCAGACGGTTTTAGGGCAGCCCCAGCATTTT. Residues: CASSIQTVLGQPQHF.

This clonotype was counted only a few times. V usage is TRBV12-3 or TRBV12-4 and J usage is TRBJ2-1, with TRBD2 matching over 7 bases. The length of the CDR3 is 15 residues. V lost 7 bases, J lost 6 bases, and 12 bases stayed unmatched. The CDR3 sequence is CASTTAGSPTNEQFF. The CDR3, as DNA: TGTGCCAGCACCACAGCGGGGAGCCCTACCAATGAGCAGTTCTTC.

The gene calls are TRBV4-3 and TRBJ2-3, with D uncertain. CDR3 length: 15 amino acids. The V and J ends lost 4 bases and 1 base respectively, with 12 bases between them. Germline CDR1 reads LGHNA; CDR2 reads YSLEER. Here the CDR3 reads CASSPHVVGTDTQYF. The DNA of the CDR3 is TGCGCCAGCAGCCCCCACGTCGTGGGCACAGATACGCAGTATTTT.

The chain employs TRBV11-3 and TRBJ2-3; D possibly matches TRBD1 or TRBD2 (5 bases each). Deletions cut 3 bases from V and 3 bases from J, with 10 bases between. CDR3 length: 14 residues. CDR1 and CDR2 from the germline V gene are SGHNT and YENEEA. This CDR3 reads CASSLGPNTDTQYF. CDR3 DNA: TGTGCCAGCAGCTTGGGACCTAATACAGATACGCAGTATTTT.

The chain uses TRBV5-1 and TRBJ2-2; D unresolved. The CDR3 is 14 amino acids. From germline, CDR1 is SGHRS and CDR2 YFSETQ. With 5 bases removed from V and 0 bases from J, the gap between germline ends came to 8 bases. Here the CDR3 reads CASSGQTNTGELFF. The CDR3 DNA reads as TGCGCCAGCAGTGGGCAAACGAACACCGGGGAGCTGTTTTTT. Together with reference TRBV5-1 and TRBJ2-2, the CDR3 gives the full variable domain: KAGVTQTPRYLIKTRGQQVTLSCSPISGHRSVSWYQQTPGQGLQFLFEYFSETQRNKGNFPGRFSGRQFSNSRSEMNVSTLELGDSALYLCASSGQTNTGELFFGEGSRLTVL.

This clonotype was observed a few times. This rearrangement joins TRBV4-3 to TRBJ1-4, with no clear D. This CDR3 comprises 14 residues. Germline V gene data show CDR1 as LGHNA and CDR2 as YSLEER. Trimming removed 0 bases at V and 6 bases at J, with 8 bases between. The CDR3: CASSQDRSYEKLFF. Here the CDR3 DNA reads TGCGCCAGCAGCCAAGACAGGTCCTATGAAAAACTGTTTTTT.

This clonotype was found a few times. The chain carries TRBV27 and TRBJ1-1, with 7 bases that match TRBD1. In germline, CDR1 is MNHEY, CDR2 SMNVEV (reference sequence). The CDR3 totals 13 residues. V shed 6 bases and J 1 base; nucleotides not matched to a gene: 2. The CDR3 here is CASRQGWNTEAFF. The DNA of the CDR3 is TGTGCCAGCAGACAGGGGTGGAACACTGAAGCTTTCTTT.

The genes are TRBV5-1 and TRBJ2-1; D remains unclear. In germline, CDR1 is SGHRS, CDR2 YFSETQ. CDR3 length: 13 amino acids. The V end was cut by 3 bases, the J end by 5 bases, with 9 bases between. This chain's CDR3 is CASSSATNNEQFF. CDR3 nucleotide sequence: TGCGCCAGCAGCTCGGCGACAAACAATGAGCAGTTCTTC.

This clonotype was counted many times. The V call is TRBV14, the J call TRBJ2-5, with 11 bases fitting TRBD2. Germline loops: CDR1 SGHDN, CDR2 FVKESK. The J segment lost 11 bases and the V segment lost 4 bases, leaving 9 bases of the junction unmatched. This CDR3 has 14 amino acids. The CDR3 DNA reads TGTGCCAGCAGCCTAGCGGGGGGGGGTAATGAGCAGTACTTC. Protein product: CASSLAGGGNEQYF. Variable domain in full (rest from reference TRBV14 and TRBJ2-5): EAGVTQFPSHSVIEKGQTVTLRCDPISGHDNLYWYRRVMGKEIKFLLHFVKESKQDESGMPNNRFLAERTGGTYSTLKVQPAELEDSGVYFCASSLAGGGNEQYFGPGTRLLVL.

This clonotype was observed a few times. This chain connects TRBV7-8 to TRBJ2-5, with D possibly matching TRBD1 (6 bases). With 6 bases removed from V and 11 bases from J, the gap between germline ends came to 22 bases. CDR1 is SGHVS, CDR2 FQNEAQ, per germline. The CDR3 length is 14 residues. CDR3 amino acids: CASRARDRFNEQYF. The CDR3 DNA is TGTGCCAGCAGGGCTCGAGACAGGTTCAATGAGCAGTACTTC.

This sequence joins TRBV5-1 and TRBJ2-7; D may be TRBD2 (6 bases). The CDR3 sequence is 16 residues long. With 0 bases removed from V and 0 bases from J, the gap between germline ends came to 13 bases. Germline V CDR1 and CDR2: SGHRS, YFSETQ. The CDR3 reads CASSLGTRGTSYEQYF. The DNA of the CDR3 is TGCGCCAGCAGCTTGGGGACTCGCGGGACCTCCTACGAGCAGTACTTC.

This clonotype was observed a handful of times. This sequence joins TRBV28 and TRBJ2-1; TRBD2 agrees at 9 bases. V was pared by 1 base and J by 2 bases, with 3 bases of the junction left unmatched. Germline V lookup: CDR1 MDHEN, CDR2 SYDVKM. The CDR3 runs to 16 residues. The CDR3 DNA reads as TGTGCCAGCAGTTTATCGACTAGCGGACCCTACAATGAGCAGTTCTTC. Its translation: CASSLSTSGPYNEQFF.

The rearrangement links TRBV30 to TRBJ2-1; D remains unclear. The CDR3 consists of 14 residues. Germline loops: CDR1 GTSNPN, CDR2 SVGIG (reference sequence). Trimming removed 0 bases at V and 6 bases at J, with 12 bases between. The CDR3 spells CAWSVGPAVNEQFF. The CDR3 DNA reads TGTGCCTGGAGTGTAGGACCCGCGGTCAATGAGCAGTTCTTC.

In the case of this clonotype: A much larger clone differs from this one at a single base, so this may be a read error. This chain links TRBV20-1 with TRBJ1-2, with 8 bases matching TRBD1. This CDR3 is built from 14 residues. CDR1 DFQATT and CDR2 SNEGSKA come from the germline V gene (reference sequence). Trimming cost V 7 bases and J 7 bases; bases outside gene matches: 14. DNA for the CDR3: TGCAGTGGGATGGACAGGGCACCTTATGGTGGCTACACCTTC. Its protein product is CSGMDRAPYGGYTF.